One and the same sample provided the 20 T cell receptor beta chains below, sequenced in a study of blood T cell repertoires in COVID-19. Method: immunoSEQ multiplex PCR; TCRdb's copy keeps in-frame clones and lacks some. This table has fewer than 200,000 clones, roughly 85% appearing once. Sequenced material: PBMCs or T cells enriched from blood (not recorded which). These receptors originate from a woman in her 50s who had recovered from COVID-19.

The chain employs TRBV7-2 and TRBJ1-2, with D maybe TRBD1 (5 bases). V was cut by 2 bases and J by 4 bases, with 11 bases left in between. The germline gives CDR1 SGHTA, CDR2 FQGNSA. The CDR3 runs 14 residues. The CDR3 DNA is TGTGCCAGCAGCTTAAGGGGAGGGGTCTATGGCTACACCTTC. This encodes CASSLRGGVYGYTF.

In this sample, this clone turned up once. The chain links TRBV28 to TRBJ2-5, with TRBD1 matching 12 bases. V was clipped by 3 bases and J by 3 bases; unmatched bases: 26. In germline, CDR1 is MDHEN, CDR2 SYDVKM. CDR3 length: 23 amino acids. CDR3 bases: TGTGCCAGCAGTTTTAGCCCCACAACGGGGCAAAGGAGGGACAGGGGGCGGGAAGAGACCCAGTACTTC. Protein product: CASSFSPTTGQRRDRGREETQYF.

The rearrangement links TRBV4-1 to TRBJ2-5; 9 bases align to TRBD1. This CDR3 is 16 amino acids long. V dropped 1 base and J dropped 2; count of bases not matched to a gene: 5. CDR1 MGHRA and CDR2 YSYEKL come from the germline V gene. The CDR3 sequence: CASSQATGGRQETQYF. The CDR3 DNA sequence: TGCGCCAGCAGCCAAGCGACAGGGGGAAGACAAGAGACCCAGTACTTC.

This clone was counted a single time. This chain joins TRBV5-1 and TRBJ1-6; D perhaps matches TRBD1 (5 bases). Trimming removed 4 bases from V and 7 bases from J, with 21 bases in between. Germline V CDR1 and CDR2: SGHRS, YFSETQ. CDR3 length equals 17 residues. The CDR3 DNA follows: TGCGCCAGCAGCCCGGGGGGGGGAAAACAGAGGAATTCACCCCTCCACTTT. Translated: CASSPGGGKQRNSPLHF. Full variable domain (remainder filled in from reference TRBV5-1 and TRBJ1-6): KAGVTQTPRYLIKTRGQQVTLSCSPISGHRSVSWYQQTPGQGLQFLFEYFSETQRNKGNFPGRFSGRQFSNSRSEMNVSTLELGDSALYLCASSPGGGKQRNSPLHFGNGTRLTVT.

This clone was seen ten or more times. This chain connects TRBV19 to TRBJ2-2, with TRBD2 matching over 12 bases. Germline loops: CDR1 LNHDA, CDR2 SQIVND (reference sequence). V dropped 0 bases and J dropped 6; count of bases not matched to a gene: 8. This CDR3 has 18 amino acids. The DNA for the CDR3 is TGTGCCAGTAGTATAGAAGGGACTAGCGGGCGACGGGCCGGGGAGCTGTTTTTT. Its translation is CASSIEGTSGRRAGELFF.

V and J are TRBV11-2 and TRBJ1-1; 8 bases are shared with TRBD1. Unmatched junction bases numbered 9, after V lost 2 bases and J lost 1 base. The CDR3 is 17 residues long. Per the germline V gene, CDR1 is SGHAT and CDR2 is FQNNGV. CDR3 bases: TGTGCCAGCAGCTTAAGGACCGTGGGACAGGCGAACACTGAAGCTTTCTTT. Amino acid sequence: CASSLRTVGQANTEAFF.

The V and J genes are TRBV12-3 or TRBV12-4 and TRBJ2-5, with D possibly TRBD2 on 5 matching bases. The V end lost 6 bases, the J end lost 1 base, and 9 bases lay between the germline ends. The CDR3 is made up of 13 amino acids. CDR3 loop: CASRPGFQETQYF. The CDR3 DNA sequence: TGTGCCAGCAGACCGGGGTTCCAAGAGACCCAGTACTTC.

This clone appeared once. The rearrangement uses TRBV4-1 and TRBJ1-5; 8 bases align to TRBD1. This CDR3 region has 16 residues. V gave up 4 bases and J gave up 7 bases; unmatched junction bases: 12. The V gene's germline CDR1 is MGHRA and CDR2 YSYEKL. The chain's CDR3 is CASSLLGRGRKQPQHF. As DNA, the CDR3 is TGCGCCAGCAGCCTCCTTGGCAGGGGGCGTAAGCAGCCCCAGCATTTT.

The rearrangement uses TRBV4-3 and TRBJ2-1; the D is unclear. V lost 0 bases, J lost 8 bases, and 11 bases lay in between. The CDR3 covers 14 residues. The V gene's germline CDR1 is LGHNA and CDR2 YSLEER. The DNA for the CDR3 is TGCGCCAGCAGCCAAGACCGGGTACAATATGAGCAGTTCTTC. Its protein is CASSQDRVQYEQFF.

This sequence joins TRBV7-9 and TRBJ2-7, with TRBD2 as a possible D gene (5 bases). V was cut by 0 bases and J by 2 bases, with 5 bases left in between. Germline V CDR1 and CDR2: SEHNR, FQNEAQ (reference sequence). The CDR3 length is 13 residues. The CDR3: CASSLAGAYEQYV. In DNA form, the CDR3 reads TGTGCCAGCAGCTTAGCCGGGGCCTACGAGCAGTACGTC.

The rearrangement joins TRBV5-1 to TRBJ2-1; D possibly corresponds to TRBD1 (7 bases). V was pared by 2 bases and J by 8 bases, with 14 bases between. The CDR3 sequence is 14 residues long. CDR1 is SGHRS, CDR2 YFSETQ, per germline. CDR3 nucleotides: TGCGCCAGCAGCTTACTCACAGGGGAGGATGAGCAGTTCTTC. As protein: CASSLLTGEDEQFF.

The chain combines TRBV27 with TRBJ1-2; tentatively, D is TRBD1 (5 bases). V lost 6 bases and J lost 6, with 20 bases in between. The CDR3 spans 15 residues. Germline values: CDR1 MNHEY, CDR2 SMNVEV (reference sequence). The CDR3 reads CASRAGNNHLHGYTF. The DNA of the CDR3 is TGTGCCAGCAGGGCAGGGAATAATCATCTACATGGCTACACCTTC.

The chain is built from TRBV7-2 and TRBJ1-2, with a weak D call TRBD1 (5 bases). V lost 2 bases to trimming and J lost 8 bases, with 27 bases between them. The V gene's germline CDR1 is SGHTA and CDR2 FQGNSA. The length of the CDR3 is 18 residues. The CDR3 bases are TGTGCCAGCAGCTTAAAACGTTCCGCTGGGGATGGGGCCGCAGGCTACACCTTC. Protein sequence: CASSLKRSAGDGAAGYTF.

This chain uses TRBV29-1 with TRBJ1-2, with 11 bases that match TRBD1. Germline lookup yields CDR1 SQVTM and CDR2 ANQGSEA. The CDR3 has 12 amino acids. The junction had 2 bases not matched to a gene; V was cut back by 4 bases and J by 7 bases. Here the CDR3 DNA reads TGCAGCGTTGTTGGACAGGGGGCTGGCTACACCTTC. Protein product: CSVVGQGAGYTF.

In DNA form, the CDR3 reads TGTGCCAGCAGCGTAGCCGTAGCGACAGATACGCAGTATTTT. Protein sequence: CASSVAVATDTQYF. The V and J genes are TRBV9 and TRBJ2-3, with D perhaps matching TRBD2 (5 bases). The CDR3 extends over 14 amino acids. Trimming shortened V by 0 bases and J by 3 bases, and 8 bases separated the two germline ends. Germline assignment: CDR1 SGDLS and CDR2 YYNGEE.

The genes are TRBV6-6 and TRBJ1-5; D is ambiguous. Germline values: CDR1 MNHNY, CDR2 SVGAGI (reference sequence). The V end lost 2 bases, the J end lost 6 bases, and 14 bases lay between the germline ends. CDR3 length equals 15 residues. CDR3 DNA sequence: TGTGCCAGCAGTTACAAGGGAGTAGGCCCTCAGCCCCAGCATTTT. It yields the protein CASSYKGVGPQPQHF.

This clone occurred a few times. The chain couples TRBV7-9 to TRBJ2-2; weak D call: TRBD2 (6 bases). V dropped 5 bases and J dropped 4 bases, with 14 bases sitting between them. Germline CDR1 SEHNR, CDR2 FQNEAQ (reference sequence). The CDR3 has 15 residues. The CDR3 here is CASSRGTVGTGELFF. The CDR3 coding sequence is TGTGCCAGCAGCCGCGGGACGGTGGGCACCGGGGAGCTGTTTTTT.

The chain uses TRBV9 and TRBJ1-6; the match to TRBD1 covers 8 bases. Germline V gives CDR1 SGDLS, CDR2 YYNGEE. Trimming at V came to 0 bases and at J to 10 bases, leaving 12 bases not matched to a gene. This CDR3 region has 17 residues. The CDR3 DNA reads TGTGCCAGCAGCGTAGCCGAGACAGGGGCCGTAGGGTCACCCCTCCACTTT. It translates to CASSVAETGAVGSPLHF.

The chain has TRBV28 and TRBJ1-2; tentatively, D is TRBD1 (6 bases). Trimming removed 3 bases from V and 8 bases from J, with 10 bases in between. The CDR3 covers 12 residues. Germline CDR1 is MDHEN and CDR2 is SYDVKM. This chain's CDR3 is CASSFQGTGYTF. The CDR3 region has the DNA TGTGCCAGCAGTTTCCAGGGGACGGGCTACACCTTC.

V gene TRBV5-1 combines with J gene TRBJ1-2, with D possibly matching TRBD1 (6 bases). This CDR3 contains 15 residues. The germline V gene encodes CDR1 SGHRS and CDR2 YFSETQ. V lost 4 bases and J 8 bases, leaving 21 bases between the germline ends. The chain's CDR3 is CASSPRAGGSKGYTF. DNA of the CDR3: TGCGCCAGCAGCCCCAGGGCTGGGGGCAGTAAGGGCTACACCTTC.